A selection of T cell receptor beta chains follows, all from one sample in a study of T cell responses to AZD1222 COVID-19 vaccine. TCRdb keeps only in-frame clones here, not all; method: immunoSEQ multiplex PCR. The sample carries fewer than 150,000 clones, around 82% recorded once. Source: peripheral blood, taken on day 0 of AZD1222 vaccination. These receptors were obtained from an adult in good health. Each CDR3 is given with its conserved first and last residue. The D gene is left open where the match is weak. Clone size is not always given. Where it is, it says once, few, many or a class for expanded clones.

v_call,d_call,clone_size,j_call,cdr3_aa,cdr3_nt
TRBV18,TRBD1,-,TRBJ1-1,CASSHPTGTEAFF,TGTGCCAGCTCACACCCGACAGGGACTGAAGCTTTCTTT
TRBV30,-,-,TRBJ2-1,CAWSVLGGFLYNEQFF,TGTGCCTGGAGTGTACTCGGCGGGTTTCTCTACAATGAGCAGTTCTTC
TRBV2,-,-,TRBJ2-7,CASSERNEQYF,TGTGCCAGCAGTGAAAGAAACGAGCAGTACTTC
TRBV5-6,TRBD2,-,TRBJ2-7,CASSEGGSYEQYF,TGTGCCAGCAGTGAGGGAGGGAGCTACGAGCAGTACTTC
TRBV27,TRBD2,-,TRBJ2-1,CASSFRLADNAEQFF,TGTGCCAGCAGTTTCCGACTAGCTGACAATGCTGAGCAGTTCTTC
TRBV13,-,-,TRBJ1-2,CASSPSGRTNYGYTF,TGTGCCAGCAGCCCGTCGGGACGGACTAACTATGGCTACACCTTC
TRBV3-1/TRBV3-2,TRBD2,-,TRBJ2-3,CASSPLTSGPSTDTQYF,TGTGCCAGCAGCCCCCTAACTAGCGGTCCCAGCACAGATACGCAGTATTTT
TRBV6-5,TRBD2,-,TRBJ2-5,CASSYSSGGFETQYF,TGTGCCAGCAGTTACTCGAGCGGGGGGTTCGAGACCCAGTACTTC
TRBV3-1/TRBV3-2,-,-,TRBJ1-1,CASSLRGGTEAFF,TGTGCCAGCAGCCTCAGGGGCGGGACTGAAGCTTTCTTT
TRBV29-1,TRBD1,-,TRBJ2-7,CSASRDSYEQYF,TGCAGCGCCTCCCGGGACAGTTACGAGCAGTACTTC
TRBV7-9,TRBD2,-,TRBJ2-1,CASSLPSGGADEQFF,TGTGCCAGCAGCTTACCTAGCGGGGGGGCCGATGAGCAGTTCTTC
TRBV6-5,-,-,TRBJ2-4,CASLGESKNIQYF,TGTGCCAGTCTGGGGGAATCCAAAAACATTCAGTACTTC
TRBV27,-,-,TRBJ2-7,CASSFLGTHYEQYF,TGTGCCAGCAGTTTCTTGGGGACACACTACGAGCAGTACTTC
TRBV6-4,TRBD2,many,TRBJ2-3,CASSETSGGTDTQYF,TGTGCCAGCAGTGAGACTAGCGGGGGCACAGATACGCAGTATTTT
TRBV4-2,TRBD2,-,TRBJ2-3,CASSQEGGGGGTDTQYF,TGTGCCAGCAGCCAAGAAGGTGGCGGGGGGGGCACAGATACGCAGTATTTT
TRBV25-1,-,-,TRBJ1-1,CASTSYSEAFF,TGTGCCAGCACCTCGTACTCCGAAGCTTTCTTT
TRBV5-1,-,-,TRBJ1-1,CASSLYRNLNTEAFF,TGCGCCAGCAGCTTATACAGGAATTTGAACACTGAAGCTTTCTTT
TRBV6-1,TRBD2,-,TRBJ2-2,CASSVSGGAVTGELFF,TGTGCCAGCAGTGTTAGCGGGGGGGCCGTCACCGGGGAGCTGTTTTTT
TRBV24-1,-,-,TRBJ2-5,CATSDGLGVWRETQYF,TGTGCCACCAGTGATGGCCTAGGGGTTTGGAGGGAGACCCAGTACTTC
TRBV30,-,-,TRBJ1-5,CAWTEGISNQPQHF,TGTGCCTGGACGGAGGGGATAAGCAATCAGCCCCAGCATTTT
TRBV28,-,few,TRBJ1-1,CASAPSRRDMNTEAFF,TGTGCCAGCGCCCCCAGCAGAAGGGATATGAACACTGAAGCTTTCTTT
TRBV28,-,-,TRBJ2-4,CASSFGGDNKNIQYF,TGTGCCAGCAGTTTTGGAGGAGATAACAAAAACATTCAGTACTTC
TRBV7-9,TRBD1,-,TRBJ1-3,CASSSLQGALGNTIYF,TGTGCCAGCAGCTCCCTACAGGGGGCGCTCGGAAACACCATATATTTT
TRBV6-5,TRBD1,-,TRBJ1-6,CASSSTTGANSPLHF,TGTGCCAGCAGTTCCACGACAGGGGCCAATTCACCCCTCCACTTT
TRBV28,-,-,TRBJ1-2,CASSLTLTGGQAEFPYGYTF,TGTGCCAGCAGTTTAACTCTTACGGGGGGACAAGCCGAATTTCCCTATGGCTACACCTTC
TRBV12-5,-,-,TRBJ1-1,CASGWGFTALNTEAFF,TGTGCTAGTGGTTGGGGTTTCACCGCCCTGAACACTGAAGCTTTCTTT
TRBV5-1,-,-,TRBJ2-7,CASSAAPGTYEQYF,TGCGCCAGCAGCGCGGCTCCAGGAACCTACGAGCAGTACTTC
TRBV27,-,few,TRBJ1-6,CASSWEGSLNSPLHF,TGTGCCAGCAGTTGGGAGGGGAGCCTAAATTCACCCCTCCACTTT
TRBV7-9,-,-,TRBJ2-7,CASSLTLESAYEQYF,TGTGCCAGCAGCTTAACCCTCGAGTCCGCGTACGAGCAGTACTTC
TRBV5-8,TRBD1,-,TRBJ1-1,CASSRIDRGAFF,TGTGCCAGCAGCCGGATCGACAGGGGAGCTTTCTTT
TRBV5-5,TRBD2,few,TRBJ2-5,CASSGGGLAEQETQYF,TGTGCCAGCAGCGGAGGGGGACTAGCGGAACAAGAGACCCAGTACTTC
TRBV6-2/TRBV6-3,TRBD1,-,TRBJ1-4,CASSLVLRGPREKLFF,TGTGCCAGCAGTCTCGTCCTCAGGGGGCCAAGGGAAAAACTGTTTTTT
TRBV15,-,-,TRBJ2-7,CATSRDLSYEQYF,TGTGCCACCAGCAGAGATCTCTCCTACGAGCAGTACTTC
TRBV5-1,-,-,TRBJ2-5,CASSLGTRGQETQYF,TGCGCCAGCAGCTTGGGGACAAGGGGGCAAGAGACCCAGTACTTC
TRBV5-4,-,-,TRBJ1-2,CASSSQGGSGEGYGYTF,TGTGCCAGCAGCTCCCAAGGTGGTTCAGGGGAGGGCTATGGCTACACCTTC
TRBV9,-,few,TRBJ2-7,CASIGGSAEQYF,TGTGCCAGCATAGGGGGTTCGGCCGAGCAGTACTTC
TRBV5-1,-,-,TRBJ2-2,CASSRDQASTGELFF,TGCGCCAGCAGCAGGGACCAGGCGAGCACCGGGGAGCTGTTTTTT
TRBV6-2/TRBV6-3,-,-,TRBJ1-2,CASSLGVVGGYGYTF,TGTGCCAGCAGTTTAGGGGTCGTCGGCGGCTATGGCTACACCTTC
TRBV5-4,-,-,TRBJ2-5,CASSFEFRSTEETQYF,TGTGCCAGCAGCTTCGAATTCAGGTCGACGGAAGAGACCCAGTACTTC
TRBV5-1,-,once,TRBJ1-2,CASSFLPPVDGNYGYTF,TGCGCCAGCAGCTTCCTCCCTCCAGTGGACGGAAACTATGGCTACACCTTC
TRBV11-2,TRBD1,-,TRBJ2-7,CASSTHRGKGYEQYF,TGTGCCAGCAGCACCCACAGGGGGAAAGGGTACGAGCAGTACTTC
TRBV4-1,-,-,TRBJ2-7,CASSQSSSSYEQYF,TGCGCCAGCAGCCAGAGTAGCAGCTCCTACGAGCAGTACTTC
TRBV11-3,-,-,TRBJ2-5,CASSQLTGSQETQYF,TGTGCCAGCAGCCAATTGACAGGTTCTCAAGAGACCCAGTACTTC
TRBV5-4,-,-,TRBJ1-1,CASSQSTTGNTEAFF,TGTGCCAGCTCACAGTCGACCACAGGGAACACTGAAGCTTTCTTT
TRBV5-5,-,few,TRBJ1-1,CASSVNTEAFF,TGTGCCAGCAGCGTGAACACTGAAGCTTTCTTT
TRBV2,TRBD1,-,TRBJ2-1,CASSSPGQAHVEQFF,TGTGCCAGCAGTTCCCCGGGACAGGCTCACGTTGAGCAGTTCTTC
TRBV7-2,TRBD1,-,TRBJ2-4,CASSLARRQGENIQYF,TGTGCCAGCAGCTTAGCGCGTAGACAGGGCGAAAACATTCAGTACTTC
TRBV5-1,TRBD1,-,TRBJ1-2,CASSLPDRVGYGYTF,TGCGCCAGCAGCTTACCGGACAGGGTTGGCTATGGCTACACCTTC
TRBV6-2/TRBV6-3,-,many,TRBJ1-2,CASSYSIERNYGYTF,TGTGCCAGCAGTTACTCGATCGAGAGAAACTATGGCTACACCTTC
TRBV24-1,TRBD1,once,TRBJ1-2,CATSGTGVGYGYTF,TGTGCCACCAGTGGGACAGGGGTAGGCTATGGCTACACCTTC
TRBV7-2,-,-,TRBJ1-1,CASSLATGKGTFF,TGTGCCAGCAGCTTAGCAACGGGTAAGGGAACTTTCTTT
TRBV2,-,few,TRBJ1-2,CASSDPTDTARGYTF,TGTGCCAGCAGTGATCCGACGGATACGGCGAGAGGCTACACCTTC